The next 9 T cell receptor beta chains were all read from a single sample in a study of blood T cell repertoires in COVID-19. Some clones are missing from TCRdb's copy, which holds only in-frame ones; the method was immunoSEQ multiplex PCR. The sample holds about 270,000 clones, just under 90% seen once. Sequences were obtained from PBMCs or T cells enriched from blood (not recorded which). These receptors were collected from a woman in her twenties or thirties with acute COVID-19.

The rearrangement links TRBV25-1 to TRBJ1-3, with 8 bases matching TRBD1. V was pared by 2 bases and J by 0 bases, with 9 bases of the junction left unmatched. Germline CDR1 MGHDK, CDR2 SYGVNS. There are 18 residues in the CDR3. In DNA, the CDR3 is TGTGCCAGCAGTGAAACGGGACAGGCCTTCAGCTCTGGAAACACCATATATTTT. The encoded protein is CASSETGQAFSSGNTIYF.

The chain uses TRBV14 and TRBJ2-2; 8 nucleotides align to TRBD1. The CDR3 is 15 amino acids. J was trimmed by 4 bases and V by 3 bases; bases with no gene match: 4. Germline V gene lookup returns CDR1 SGHDN and CDR2 FVKESK. In nucleotides, the CDR3 is TGTGCCAGCAGCCACCGACAGGGGCTCACCGGGGAGCTGTTTTTT. Translated, it gives CASSHRQGLTGELFF.

CDR3 residues: CASSLGHRPTEQYF. The CDR3 DNA reads as TGTGCCAGCAGTTTAGGACACCGACCCACCGAGCAGTACTTC. This rearrangement joins TRBV27 to TRBJ2-7; D is possibly TRBD1 (5 bases). Trimming shortened V by 2 bases and J by 6 bases, and 14 bases separated the two germline ends. Germline V gives CDR1 MNHEY, CDR2 SMNVEV (reference sequence). The CDR3 has 14 amino acids.

The CDR3 DNA reads TGTGCCAGCAGCGTAGACGGACAGGGGCCCTATTCTCCATACTATAATTCACCCCTCCACTTT. It translates to CASSVDGQGPYSPYYNSPLHF. V is TRBV9 and J is TRBJ1-6, with TRBD1 matching 9 bases. CDR3 length: 21 amino acids. CDR1 is SGDLS, CDR2 YYNGEE, per germline. V gave up 0 bases and J gave up 3 bases; unmatched junction bases: 16.

The gene calls are TRBV27 and TRBJ2-2, with 8 bases identical to TRBD1. Germline loops: CDR1 MNHEY, CDR2 SMNVEV (reference sequence). V shed 6 bases, J shed 6 bases, and the junction held 6 bases outside the gene matches. There are 14 residues in the CDR3. CDR3 protein: CASSSDREAGELFF. The CDR3 nucleotides read TGTGCCAGCAGCTCGGACAGGGAGGCCGGGGAGCTGTTTTTT.

V usage is TRBV10-1 and J usage is TRBJ2-3; tentative D call: TRBD2 (6 bases). The CDR3 is 12 amino acids. V lost 6 bases to trimming and J lost 3 bases, with 7 bases between them. CDR1 and CDR2 (germline): WNHNN, SYGVQD (reference sequence). The CDR3 nucleotides are TGCGCCAGCAGCGGGAGTACAGATACGCAGTATTTT. Protein sequence: CASSGSTDTQYF.

The V and J genes are TRBV4-2 and TRBJ1-5; D may be TRBD1 (5 bases). The CDR3 consists of 15 residues. Germline-derived CDR1 and CDR2 are LGHNA and YNFKEQ. Between the trimmed V and J ends, which lost 0 bases and 4 bases, there was a span of 10 bases. CDR3 protein: CASSQDRGVNQPQHF. The CDR3, as DNA: TGTGCCAGCAGCCAAGACCGGGGGGTTAATCAGCCCCAGCATTTT.

This sequence joins TRBV5-1 and TRBJ2-3, with 8 bases lining up with TRBD2. The V segment lost 5 bases and the J segment 2 bases; nucleotides outside the gene matches: 13. In germline, CDR1 is SGHRS, CDR2 YFSETQ. This CDR3 contains 17 residues. The CDR3, as DNA: TGCGCCAGCAGTTTTTCCCCCACTAGCGGCCTCACAGATACGCAGTATTTT. Translated: CASSFSPTSGLTDTQYF.

The V call is TRBV7-2, the J call TRBJ2-1, with 9 bases identical to TRBD1. This CDR3 has 15 residues. V shed 4 bases and J 7 bases; nucleotides not matched to a gene: 8. CDR1 is SGHTA and CDR2 is FQGNSA in the germline V gene. The CDR3 DNA follows: TGTGCCAGCAGCTCCGCACAGGGGGCAAGGAATGAGCAGTTCTTC. Translated: CASSSAQGARNEQFF.